This is a list of T cell receptor beta chains from one sample in a study of blood T cells in healthy people across ages. TCRdb itself ran the 5' RACE reads through MiXCR, one entry per CDR3 protein. Of over 700,000 distinct CDR3 sequences listed, less than 70% are singletons. The material sequenced was blood. The receptor set was obtained from an elderly man in good health. Each CDR3 is given with its conserved first and last residue. Each record gives: V gene, clone size, D gene, J gene, CDR3 protein, CDR3 DNA. The D gene is left open where the match is weak. Not all rows give a size; the values are once, few, many and, for expanded clones, a class.

V gene: TRBV2; clone size: once; D gene: -; J gene: TRBJ1-2; CDR3 protein: CASRGGGQLYGYTF; CDR3 DNA: TGTGCCAGCAGGGGGGGAGGACAGCTCTATGGCTACACCTTC
V gene: TRBV25-1; clone size: -; D gene: -; J gene: TRBJ1-1; CDR3 protein: CASSEWAPLQGNEAFF; CDR3 DNA: TGTGCCAGCAGTGAATGGGCCCCCTTACAGGGAAATGAAGCTTTCTTT
V gene: TRBV7-8; clone size: few; D gene: TRBD2; J gene: TRBJ2-3; CDR3 protein: CASSPARTSGSIDTQYF; CDR3 DNA: TGTGCCAGCAGCCCAGCCCGGACTAGCGGGAGTATAGATACGCAGTATTTT
V gene: TRBV7-9; clone size: -; D gene: -; J gene: TRBJ2-1; CDR3 protein: CASSLVGAGRNEQFF; CDR3 DNA: TGTGCCAGCAGCTTAGTGGGGGCAGGGCGTAATGAGCAGTTCTTC
V gene: TRBV10-3; clone size: few; D gene: -; J gene: TRBJ2-7; CDR3 protein: CAISESVSHEQYF; CDR3 DNA: TGTGCCATCAGTGAGTCGGTTTCCCACGAGCAGTACTTC
V gene: TRBV7-8; clone size: few; D gene: -; J gene: TRBJ2-7; CDR3 protein: CASSRGASYEQYF; CDR3 DNA: TGTGCCAGCAGCCGAGGGGCCTCCTACGAGCAGTACTTC
V gene: TRBV6-1; clone size: -; D gene: TRBD2; J gene: TRBJ2-1; CDR3 protein: CASILVSGSPNEQFF; CDR3 DNA: TGTGCCAGCATTCTCGTTAGCGGGAGTCCCAATGAGCAGTTCTTC
V gene: TRBV5-1; clone size: few; D gene: TRBD1; J gene: TRBJ2-1; CDR3 protein: CASSSDRGDNEQFF; CDR3 DNA: TGCGCCAGCAGCTCCGACAGGGGCGACAATGAGCAGTTCTTC
V gene: TRBV3-1; clone size: -; D gene: TRBD2; J gene: TRBJ2-1; CDR3 protein: CASSQDGAGDQREQFF; CDR3 DNA: TGTGCCAGCAGCCAAGACGGCGCGGGAGATCAGCGTGAGCAGTTCTTC
V gene: TRBV12-3/TRBV12-4; clone size: -; D gene: -; J gene: TRBJ2-6; CDR3 protein: CASSSSAPGANVLTF; CDR3 DNA: TGTGCCAGCAGCTCATCAGCGCCTGGGGCCAACGTCCTGACTTTC
V gene: TRBV2; clone size: -; D gene: -; J gene: TRBJ1-5; CDR3 protein: CASSEARSEPQHF; CDR3 DNA: TGTGCCAGCAGTGAAGCGCGCTCGGAGCCCCAGCATTTT
V gene: TRBV6-5; clone size: -; D gene: -; J gene: TRBJ1-6; CDR3 protein: CASRLGRHSPLHF; CDR3 DNA: TGTGCCAGCAGGCTTGGACGTCATTCACCCCTCCACTTT
V gene: TRBV4-1; clone size: -; D gene: TRBD2; J gene: TRBJ2-3; CDR3 protein: CASSQRPGLAGEQGYAYF; CDR3 DNA: TGCGCCAGCAGCCAGCGCCCCGGACTAGCGGGCGAGCAAGGATACGCGTATTTT
V gene: TRBV6-6; clone size: -; D gene: TRBD2; J gene: TRBJ2-3; CDR3 protein: CASSYYAGGPDTQYF; CDR3 DNA: TGTGCCAGCAGTTACTATGCGGGAGGCCCAGATACGCAGTATTTT
V gene: TRBV7-2; clone size: few; D gene: TRBD1; J gene: TRBJ2-7; CDR3 protein: CASSFRQGAYEQYF; CDR3 DNA: TGTGCCAGCAGCTTTAGACAGGGAGCCTACGAGCAGTACTTC
V gene: TRBV6-4; clone size: once; D gene: -; J gene: TRBJ2-3; CDR3 protein: CASSDPEGPTDPQYF; CDR3 DNA: TGTGCCAGCAGTGACCCAGAAGGGCCGACAGATCCGCAGTATTTT
V gene: TRBV7-2; clone size: -; D gene: TRBD1; J gene: TRBJ2-6; CDR3 protein: CASRQGATGANVLTF; CDR3 DNA: TGTGCCAGCAGACAGGGGGCGACTGGGGCCAACGTCCTGACTTTC
V gene: TRBV7-2; clone size: -; D gene: TRBD1; J gene: TRBJ1-5; CDR3 protein: CANSFGTGFGQPQHF; CDR3 DNA: TGTGCCAACAGCTTCGGGACAGGGTTCGGGCAGCCCCAGCATTTT
V gene: TRBV20-1; clone size: many; D gene: TRBD2; J gene: TRBJ2-1; CDR3 protein: CSARAPPWSGRDNEQFF; CDR3 DNA: TGCAGTGCTAGGGCTCCCCCCTGGAGCGGGAGGGACAATGAGCAGTTCTTC
V gene: TRBV6-6; clone size: -; D gene: -; J gene: TRBJ2-5; CDR3 protein: CASSYTMYQETQYF; CDR3 DNA: TGTGCCAGCAGTTACACCATGTACCAAGAGACCCAGTACTTC